The clone carrying this TCR beta chain turned up a few times. Its target is unknown. In making TCR cDNA, 5'RACE template switching added a universal primer site and UMIs to it. TCRdb reprocessed the 5' RACE reads via MiXCR and lists one record per CDR3 protein. The table shows about 400,000 distinct CDR3 sequences, with about 9.9% occurring only once. Germline V CDR1 and CDR2: MNHEY, SMNVEV (reference sequence). CDR3 length equals 16 residues. V was shortened by 5 bases and J by 8 bases, with 23 bases between the two germline ends. These data come from a study of T cells after yellow fever vaccination. Study-wide results and limits: Researchers noted that a small share of clonotypes showed up in both CD4 and CD8 compartments.

V gene TRBV27 combines with J gene TRBJ2-3, with D perhaps TRBD2 (7 bases). This receptor was obtained from a man between 18 and 35 years old who received the YFV17D yellow fever vaccine. Sequencing was performed on PBMCs, taken on the day of the first yellow fever vaccination. CDR3 DNA sequence: TGTGCCAGCAGTCCGCCCTACGGGGGGCGGATGGGTACGCAGTATTTT. This gives the protein CASSPPYGGRMGTQYF.